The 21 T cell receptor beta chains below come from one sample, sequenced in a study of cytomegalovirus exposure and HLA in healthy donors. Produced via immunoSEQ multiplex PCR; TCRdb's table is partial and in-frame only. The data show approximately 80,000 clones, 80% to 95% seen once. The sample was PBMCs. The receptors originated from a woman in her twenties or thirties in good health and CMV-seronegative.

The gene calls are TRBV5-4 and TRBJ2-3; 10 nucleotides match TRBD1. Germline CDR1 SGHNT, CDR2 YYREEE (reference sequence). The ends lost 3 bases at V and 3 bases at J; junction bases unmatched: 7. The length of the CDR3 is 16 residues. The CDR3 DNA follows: TGTGCCAGCAGCTACAGACAGGGGGCTGGGACAGATACGCAGTATTTT. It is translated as CASSYRQGAGTDTQYF.

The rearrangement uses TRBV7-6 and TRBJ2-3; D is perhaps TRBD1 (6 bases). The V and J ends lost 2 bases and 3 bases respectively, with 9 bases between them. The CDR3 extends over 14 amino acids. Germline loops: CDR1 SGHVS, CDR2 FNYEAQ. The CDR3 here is CASSLTGLTDTQYF. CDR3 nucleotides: TGTGCCAGCAGCTTAACAGGGCTTACAGATACGCAGTATTTT.

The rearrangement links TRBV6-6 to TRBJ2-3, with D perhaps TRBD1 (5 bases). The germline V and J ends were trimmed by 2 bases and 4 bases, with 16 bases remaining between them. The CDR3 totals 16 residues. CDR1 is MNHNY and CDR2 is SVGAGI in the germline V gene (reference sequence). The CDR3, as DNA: TGTGCCAGCAGTTACCGAACAGGCATGATCGCAGATACGCAGTATTTT. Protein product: CASSYRTGMIADTQYF.

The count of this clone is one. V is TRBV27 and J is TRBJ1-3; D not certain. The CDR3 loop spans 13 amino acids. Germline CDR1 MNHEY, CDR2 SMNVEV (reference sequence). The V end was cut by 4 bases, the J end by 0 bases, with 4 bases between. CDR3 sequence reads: CASSSYSGNTIYF. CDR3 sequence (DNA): TGTGCCAGCAGTTCTTACTCTGGAAACACCATATATTTT.

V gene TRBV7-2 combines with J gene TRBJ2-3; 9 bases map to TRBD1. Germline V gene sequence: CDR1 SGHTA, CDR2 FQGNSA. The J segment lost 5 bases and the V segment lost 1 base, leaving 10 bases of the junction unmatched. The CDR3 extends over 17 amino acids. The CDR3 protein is CASSLVGPGQGGDTQYF. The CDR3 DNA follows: TGTGCCAGCAGCTTAGTGGGACCGGGACAGGGAGGAGATACGCAGTATTTT. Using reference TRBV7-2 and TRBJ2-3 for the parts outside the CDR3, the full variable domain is GAGVSQSPSNKVTEKGKDVELRCDPISGHTALYWYRQSLGQGLEFLIYFQGNSAPDKSGLPSDRFSAERTGGSVSTLTIQRTQQEDSAVYLCASSLVGPGQGGDTQYFGPGTRLTVL.

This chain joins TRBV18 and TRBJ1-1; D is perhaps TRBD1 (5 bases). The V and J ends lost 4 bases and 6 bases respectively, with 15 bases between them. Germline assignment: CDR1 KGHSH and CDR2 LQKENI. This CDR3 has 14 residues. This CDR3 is CASSRNNRKSEAFF. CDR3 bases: TGTGCCAGCTCACGAAATAACAGGAAATCTGAAGCTTTCTTT.

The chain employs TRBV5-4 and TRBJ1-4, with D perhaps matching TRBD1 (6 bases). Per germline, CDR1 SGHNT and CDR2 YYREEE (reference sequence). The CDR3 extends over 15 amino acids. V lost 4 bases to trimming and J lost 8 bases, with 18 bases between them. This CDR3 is CASSAQGGAQEKLFF. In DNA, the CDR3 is TGTGCCAGCAGCGCCCAAGGGGGGGCGCAGGAAAAACTGTTTTTT.

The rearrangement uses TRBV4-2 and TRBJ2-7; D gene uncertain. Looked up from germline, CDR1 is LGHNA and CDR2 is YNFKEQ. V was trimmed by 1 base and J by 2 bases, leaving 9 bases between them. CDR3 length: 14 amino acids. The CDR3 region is CASSQVGPAYEQYF. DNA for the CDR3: TGTGCCAGCAGCCAAGTTGGGCCGGCCTACGAGCAGTACTTC.

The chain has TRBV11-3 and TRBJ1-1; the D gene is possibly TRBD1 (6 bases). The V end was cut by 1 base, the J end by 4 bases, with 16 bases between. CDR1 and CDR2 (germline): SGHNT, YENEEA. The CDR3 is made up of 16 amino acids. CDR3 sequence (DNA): TGTGCCAGCAGCTTAGGGGCGGGGGCAAAAAGCACTGAAGCTTTCTTT. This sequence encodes CASSLGAGAKSTEAFF. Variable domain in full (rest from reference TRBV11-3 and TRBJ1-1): EAGVVQSPRYKIIEKKQPVAFWCNPISGHNTLYWYLQNLGQGPELLIRYENEEAVDDSQLPKDRFSAERLKGVDSTLKIQPAELGDSAVYLCASSLGAGAKSTEAFFGQGTRLTVV.

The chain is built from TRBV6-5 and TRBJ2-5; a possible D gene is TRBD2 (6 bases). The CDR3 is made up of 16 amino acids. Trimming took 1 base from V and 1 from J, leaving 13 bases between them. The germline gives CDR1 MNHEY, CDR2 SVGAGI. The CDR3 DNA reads TGTGCCAGCAGTTACTATAGCGGAGCTCTCCAAGAGACCCAGTACTTC. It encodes CASSYYSGALQETQYF.

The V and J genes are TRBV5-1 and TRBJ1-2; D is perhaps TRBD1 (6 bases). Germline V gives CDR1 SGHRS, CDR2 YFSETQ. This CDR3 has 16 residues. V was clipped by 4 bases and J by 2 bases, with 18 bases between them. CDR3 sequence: CASSPSSPGQNYGYTF. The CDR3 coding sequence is TGCGCCAGCAGCCCTTCCTCCCCGGGACAAAACTATGGCTACACCTTC.

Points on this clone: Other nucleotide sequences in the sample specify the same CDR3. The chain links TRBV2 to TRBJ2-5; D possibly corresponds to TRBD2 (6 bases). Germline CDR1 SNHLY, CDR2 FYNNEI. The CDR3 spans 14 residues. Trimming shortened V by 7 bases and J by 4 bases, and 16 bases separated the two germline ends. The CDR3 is CASKGTFLGETQYF. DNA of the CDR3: TGTGCCAGCAAGGGGACTTTCCTAGGAGAGACCCAGTACTTC. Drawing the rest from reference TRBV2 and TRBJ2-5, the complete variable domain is EPEVTQTPSHQVTQMGQEVILRCVPISNHLYFYWYRQILGQKVEFLVSFYNNEISEKSEIFDDQFSVERPDGSNFTLKIRSTKLEDSAMYFCASKGTFLGETQYFGPGTRLLVL.

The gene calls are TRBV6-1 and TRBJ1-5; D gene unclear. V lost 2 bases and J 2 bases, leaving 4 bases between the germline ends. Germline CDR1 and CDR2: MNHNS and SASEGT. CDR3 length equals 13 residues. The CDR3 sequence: CASSERGNQPQHF. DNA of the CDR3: TGTGCCAGCAGTGAACGGGGCAATCAGCCCCAGCATTTT.

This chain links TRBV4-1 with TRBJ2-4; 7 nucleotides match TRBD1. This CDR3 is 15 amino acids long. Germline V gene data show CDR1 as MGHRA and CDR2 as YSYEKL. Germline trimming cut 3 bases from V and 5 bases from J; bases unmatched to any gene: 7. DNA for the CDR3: TGCGCCAGCAGCCACGGGACAGCAGGACAAAACATTCAGTACTTC. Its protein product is CASSHGTAGQNIQYF.

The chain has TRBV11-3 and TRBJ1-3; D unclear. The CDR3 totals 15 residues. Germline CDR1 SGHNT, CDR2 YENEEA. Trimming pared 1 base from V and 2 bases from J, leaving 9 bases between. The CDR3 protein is CASSLGGTTGNTIYF. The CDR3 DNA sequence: TGTGCCAGCAGCTTAGGAGGTACGACTGGAAACACCATATATTTT.

The CDR3 sequence is CASELPPQPQHF. In nucleotides, the CDR3 is TGTGCCAGCGAGCTTCCGCCGCAGCCCCAGCATTTT. The rearrangement joins TRBV2 to TRBJ1-5; D is unresolved. V lost 8 bases and J lost 7, with 12 bases in between. CDR3 length equals 12 residues. Germline assignment: CDR1 SNHLY and CDR2 FYNNEI.

DNA of the CDR3: TGTGCCTGGAGGGAGGGACCGGGTAAAGCTTTCTTT. Translating it yields CAWREGPGKAFF. The chain employs TRBV30 and TRBJ1-1; tentative D call: TRBD1 (5 bases). CDR1 and CDR2 from the germline V gene are GTSNPN and SVGIG (reference sequence). V dropped 3 bases and J dropped 9 bases, with 14 bases sitting between them. CDR3 length: 12 amino acids.

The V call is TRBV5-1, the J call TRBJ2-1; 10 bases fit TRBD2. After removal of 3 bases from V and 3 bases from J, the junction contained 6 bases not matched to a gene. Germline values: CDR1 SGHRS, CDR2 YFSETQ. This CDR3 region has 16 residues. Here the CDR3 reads CASSSSLAGLYNEQFF. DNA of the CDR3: TGCGCCAGCAGCTCCTCACTAGCGGGGCTCTACAATGAGCAGTTCTTC.

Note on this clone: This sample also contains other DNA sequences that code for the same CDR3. For the CDR3, the DNA is TGCAGCGTTGGGTCGGGTTATGGCTACACCTTC. It translates to CSVGSGYGYTF. V is TRBV29-1 and J is TRBJ1-2, with D unclear. Germline values: CDR1 SQVTM, CDR2 ANQGSEA. The CDR3 has 11 residues. V lost 4 bases and J 5 bases, leaving 8 bases between the germline ends.

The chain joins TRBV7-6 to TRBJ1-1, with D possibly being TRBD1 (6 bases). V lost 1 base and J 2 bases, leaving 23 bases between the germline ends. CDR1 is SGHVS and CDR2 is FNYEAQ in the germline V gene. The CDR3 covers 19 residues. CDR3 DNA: TGTGCCAGCAGCTTAGTGGATCCCGTGTTCAGGACAGTCAACACTGAAGCTTTCTTT. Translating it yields CASSLVDPVFRTVNTEAFF.

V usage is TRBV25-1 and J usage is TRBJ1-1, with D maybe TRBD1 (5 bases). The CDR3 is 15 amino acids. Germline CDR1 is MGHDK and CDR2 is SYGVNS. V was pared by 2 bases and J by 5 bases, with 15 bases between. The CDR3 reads CASSEVGRGWTEAFF. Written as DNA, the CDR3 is TGTGCCAGCAGTGAAGTTGGTCGGGGGTGGACTGAAGCTTTCTTT.